These 8 T cell receptor beta chains were sequenced from one sample in a study of T cells in Graves' hyperthyroidism and ophthalmopathy. Amplified TCR beta CDR3 regions came from RNA transcripts. The primer set for the first-round RT-PCR of the TCR CDR3 was HTBI. TCRdb itself ran the multiplex PCR reads through MiXCR, one entry per CDR3 protein. The sample carries 650,000 to 800,000 distinct CDR3 sequences, about 45% recorded once. Sequencing was carried out using peripheral blood or thyroid tissue (not recorded which). These TCRs come from an adult man with Graves' disease, either hyperthyroidism or ophthalmopathy (not recorded which).

This chain joins TRBV6-5 and TRBJ2-7; TRBD2 matches at 13 bases. The V gene end was trimmed by 5 bases and the J gene end by 5 bases; junction bases not matched to a gene: 3. CDR1 is MNHEY and CDR2 is SVGAGI in the germline V gene. This CDR3 contains 14 residues. As DNA, the CDR3 is TGTGCCAGCAGTCACGGGACTAGCGGGAACGAGCAGTACTTC. Translated, it gives CASSHGTSGNEQYF.

About this clonotype: This may arise from a read error, as a much more abundant clone is one base away. The chain combines TRBV2 with TRBJ2-5, with D perhaps being TRBD1 or TRBD2 (6 bases each). The CDR3 is made up of 14 amino acids. Trimming stripped 3 bases from V and 3 bases from J, with 11 bases between. Germline-derived CDR1 and CDR2 are SNHLY and FYNNEI. In DNA form, the CDR3 reads TGTGCCAGCAGTGACCTGAGGGGGGAAGAGACCCAGTACTTC. Amino acid sequence: CASSDLRGEETQYF.

The chain employs TRBV29-1 and TRBJ1-1, with 11 bases matching TRBD1. The V and J ends lost 1 base and 0 bases, in that order; junction bases with no gene match: 7. The CDR3 has 17 amino acids. The germline CDR1 and CDR2 sequences are SQVTM and ANQGSEA. The CDR3 loop reads CSVEAPRTGGMNTEAFF. The CDR3 DNA reads TGCAGCGTTGAAGCCCCACGGACAGGGGGCATGAACACTGAAGCTTTCTTT. Drawing the rest from reference TRBV29-1 and TRBJ1-1, the complete variable domain is SAVISQKPSRDICQRGTSLTIQCQVDSQVTMMFWYRQQPGQSLTLIATANQGSEATYESGFVIDKFPISRPNLTFSTLTVSNMSPEDSSIYLCSVEAPRTGGMNTEAFFGQGTRLTVV.

This clonotype was picked up a small number of times. The V and J genes are TRBV20-1 and TRBJ1-5, with 9 nucleotides matching TRBD1. The CDR3 loop spans 13 amino acids. From germline, CDR1 is DFQATT and CDR2 SNEGSKA (reference sequence). The CDR3 bases are TGCAGCGTCGGGACAGGGCCAGATCAGCCCCAGCATTTT. As protein: CSVGTGPDQPQHF.

As for this clonotype: In this CDR3 the conserved last residue, phenylalanine or tryptophan, is missing, so a read error is likely. The chain is built from TRBV9 and TRBJ1-5; 8 positions agree with TRBD1. V lost 3 bases, J lost 4 bases, and 0 bases stayed unmatched. Per germline, CDR1 SGDLS and CDR2 YYNGEE. CDR3 size: 13 residues. The chain's CDR3 is CASSGTGNQPQHS. CDR3 DNA sequence: TGTGCCAGCAGCGGGACAGGGAATCAGCCCCAGCATTCT.

This clonotype was seen ten or more times. The chain uses TRBV10-3 and TRBJ2-6; D remains unclear. Trimming removed 2 bases at V and 0 bases at J, with 5 bases between. From germline, CDR1 is ENHRY and CDR2 SYGVKD. The CDR3 has 15 residues. The CDR3 is CAISERSSGANVLTF. The CDR3 DNA reads TGTGCCATCAGTGAGAGGAGCTCTGGGGCCAACGTCCTGACTTTC.

About this clonotype itself: Germline is not matched at one junction end, which may reflect a read error. The chain recombines TRBV7-2 with TRBJ1-3; 7 bases are a match to TRBD1. The V gene's germline CDR1 is SGHTA and CDR2 FQGNSA. The CDR3 covers 17 residues. DNA for the CDR3: TGTGCCAGCAGCTCAGGACGGGACAGTAGCTCTGGAAACGCCATATATTTT. Translation: CASSSGRDSSSGNAIYF. The whole variable domain, remainder taken from reference TRBV7-2 and TRBJ1-3, is GAGVSQSPSNKVTEKGKDVELRCDPISGHTALYWYRQSLGQGLEFLIYFQGNSAPDKSGLPSDRFSAERTGGSVSTLTIQRTQQEDSAVYLCASSSGRDSSSGNAIYFGEGSWLTVV.

The table lists this clonotype with a few counts. The chain couples TRBV20-1 to TRBJ1-3; D gene ambiguous. The CDR3 is 12 amino acids. Germline V gene lookup returns CDR1 DFQATT and CDR2 SNEGSKA (reference sequence). The germline V and J ends were trimmed by 1 base and 0 bases, with 1 base remaining between them. The CDR3 nucleotides are TGCAGTGCTAGAGTCTCTGGAAACACCATATATTTT. Its translation is CSARVSGNTIYF.